The sequence of this T cell receptor (beta chain) was determined in a study of sequential checkpoint blockade in melanoma. Study context: TCRβ was sequenced from DNA of about a hundred pretreatment tumors.

The germline CDR1 and CDR2 sequences are KGHSH and LQKENI. The CDR3 runs to 14 residues. V was cut by 3 bases and J by 3 bases, with 10 bases left in between. Treatment noted: randomized to nivolumab then ipilimumab (arm A) or the reverse (arm B). The table came from immunoSEQ multiplex PCR; TCRdb's copy has only in-frame clones and leaves some out. The repertoire consists of thousands of clones, with about 30% occurring once and the leading ten covering 20% to 25%. The rearrangement uses TRBV18 and TRBJ2-3; D unclear. The sequence came from a human donor with melanoma. The starting material was tumor tissue (inferred from file names), obtained from a patient given nivolumab and ipilimumab in sequence. In DNA form, the CDR3 reads TGTGCCAGCTCACCGGACCTTGAGACAGATACGCAGTATTTT. Encoded protein: CASSPDLETDTQYF.